Listed below are T cell receptor beta chains from one sample, sequenced in a study of blood T cell repertoires in COVID-19. TCRdb's copy holds only in-frame clones and misses some; the assay was immunoSEQ multiplex PCR. Of 95,000 to 110,000 clones listed, roughly four fifths were seen once; the top ten hold about 5%. Sequencing was done on a sample of peripheral blood. The receptors were sampled from a man between 60 and 75 years old with acute or convalescent COVID-19. CDR3s leave out the opening cysteine and the closing phenylalanine or tryptophan.

TRBV27 | ASSFTGGRVSTEAF
TRBV3-1/TRBV3-2 | ASSPETSGGYETQY
TRBV7-2 | ASSPGLDKSGELF
TRBV7-9 | ASSLGRAADTQY
TRBV7-2 | ASSLVGGMVAQY
TRBV7-8 | ASSVDSYSNQPQH
TRBV5-1 | ASTWTGGDEQY
TRBV6-5 | ASRPGGSNQPQH
TRBV3-1/TRBV3-2 | ASSPGQGGTEAF
TRBV29-1 | SVGITTGELF
TRBV27 | ASSRTGNQPQH
TRBV2 | ASSAGSGPYNEQF
TRBV19 | ASSIGASAQETQY
TRBV7-9 | ASSLEGTVNSPLH
TRBV12-5 | ASGLTRQPLAKNIQY
TRBV2 | ASSLANTEAF
TRBV7-2 | ASSLTNTEAF